One sample yielded the 19 T cell receptor beta chains listed below, sequenced in a study of blood T cell repertoires in COVID-19. Clones were sequenced by immunoSEQ multiplex PCR, and TCRdb holds only the in-frame ones, with some missing. The table shows more than 20,000 clones, with about 90% occurring only once. Sequences were obtained from peripheral blood. Receptors were obtained from a woman in her sixties or seventies with active COVID-19.

V gene TRBV6-6 combines with J gene TRBJ2-1; 13 bases are a match to TRBD2. CDR1 and CDR2 (germline): MNHNY, SVGAGI (reference sequence). The J segment lost 8 bases and the V segment lost 5 bases, leaving 12 bases of the junction unmatched. The CDR3 contains 17 residues. CDR3 coding DNA: TGTGCCAGCAGTCACCGAAAAACTAGCGGGAGGGTTTATGAGCAGTTCTTC. This sequence encodes CASSHRKTSGRVYEQFF.

This chain uses TRBV15 with TRBJ2-1; 7 bases map to TRBD2. V lost 0 bases to trimming and J lost 7 bases; unmatched junction nucleotides: 15. This CDR3 has 18 amino acids. Germline V gene lookup returns CDR1 LNHNV and CDR2 YYDKDF (reference sequence). The CDR3: CATSRDFVWRETENEQFF. In nucleotides, the CDR3 is TGTGCCACCAGCAGAGATTTCGTTTGGCGGGAGACAGAGAATGAGCAGTTCTTC.

V and J are TRBV14 and TRBJ2-1, with 13 bases that match TRBD2. Germline loops: CDR1 SGHDN, CDR2 FVKESK. The CDR3 loop spans 19 amino acids. J lost 4 bases, V lost 5 bases, and 14 bases had no gene match. The CDR3 DNA reads TGTGCCAGCAGCGAATCCCTTCGGACTAGCGGGAGACTTTACAATGAGCAGTTCTTC. The encoded protein is CASSESLRTSGRLYNEQFF. The full variable domain, its missing parts supplied by reference TRBV14 and TRBJ2-1, is EAGVTQFPSHSVIEKGQTVTLRCDPISGHDNLYWYRRVMGKEIKFLLHFVKESKQDESGMPNNRFLAERTGGTYSTLKVQPAELEDSGVYFCASSESLRTSGRLYNEQFFGPGTRLTVL.

J is TRBJ2-7 and V is TRBV2, with D possibly TRBD1 on 5 matching bases. Germline-derived CDR1 and CDR2 are SNHLY and FYNNEI. Trimming stripped 11 bases from V and 0 bases from J, with 17 bases between. CDR3 length equals 14 residues. The CDR3 protein is CASVGQMSSYEQYF. The DNA of the CDR3 is TGTGCCTCAGTGGGGCAAATGAGCTCCTACGAGCAGTACTTC.

The CDR3 spells CASSTGLAGGYTGELFF. The CDR3 nucleotides are TGTGCCAGCAGTACGGGACTAGCGGGAGGTTACACCGGGGAGCTGTTTTTT. The V call is TRBV5-8, the J call TRBJ2-2, with TRBD2 matching 15 bases. This CDR3 spans 17 amino acids. Germline assignment: CDR1 SGHTS and CDR2 YDEGEE. Trimming cost V 5 bases and J 3 bases; bases outside gene matches: 5.

This clone occurred a few times. The rearrangement links TRBV3-1 (or the pseudogene TRBV3-2) to TRBJ2-1; 12 bases match TRBD2. This CDR3 is 18 amino acids long. V dropped 1 base and J dropped 0; count of bases not matched to a gene: 4. Germline V gene lookup returns CDR1 LGHDT and CDR2 YNNKEL (reference sequence). The CDR3 nucleotides read TGTGCCAGCAGCCAAGCTAGCGGGAGGGGAAGCTCCTACAATGAGCAGTTCTTC. Translated, it gives CASSQASGRGSSYNEQFF.

The rearrangement uses TRBV24-1 and TRBJ2-3, with 7 nucleotides matching TRBD2. V shed 7 bases, J shed 6 bases, and the junction held 15 bases outside the gene matches. CDR3 length equals 16 residues. Germline loops: CDR1 KGHDR, CDR2 SFDVKD. The CDR3 nucleotides are TGTGCCACCAGGGCGAGAGGGACTACCTCTGCGGATACGCAGTATTTT. Encoded protein: CATRARGTTSADTQYF.

J is TRBJ2-7 and V is TRBV19; D not certain. V dropped 3 bases and J dropped 3 bases, with 6 bases sitting between them. The CDR3 is 12 amino acids. Looked up from germline, CDR1 is LNHDA and CDR2 is SQIVND (reference sequence). CDR3 protein: CASSMGNYEQYF. CDR3 nucleotide sequence: TGTGCCAGTAGTATGGGCAACTACGAGCAGTACTTC.

The V call is TRBV10-1, the J call TRBJ2-1; 7 bases fit TRBD1. With V trimmed by 11 bases and J by 0 bases, 7 bases remained unmatched. Germline V lookup: CDR1 WNHNN, CDR2 SYGVQD (reference sequence). CDR3 length equals 14 residues. CDR3 loop: CAPTGIISYNEQFF. The CDR3 DNA is TGCGCCCCGACAGGGATTATCTCCTACAATGAGCAGTTCTTC.

The V gene is TRBV15, the J gene TRBJ1-3; maybe TRBD1 (5 bases). Germline V lookup: CDR1 LNHNV, CDR2 YYDKDF (reference sequence). CDR3 length: 17 residues. V lost 0 bases, J lost 1 base, and 13 bases lay in between. The CDR3 loop reads CATSRDWGGRSGNTIYF. DNA of the CDR3: TGTGCCACCAGCAGAGATTGGGGGGGAAGGTCTGGAAACACCATATATTTT.

This clone showed up just once. This chain joins TRBV10-1 and TRBJ2-1; 15 bases are shared with TRBD2. Germline CDR1 reads WNHNN; CDR2 reads SYGVQD (reference sequence). The CDR3 consists of 18 residues. J gave up 9 bases and V 4 bases, and 13 bases lay outside the gene matches. DNA for the CDR3: TGCGCCAGCAGTGGGACTAGCGGGAGGGCCTTAACAGATGGTGAGCAGTTCTTC. Translated: CASSGTSGRALTDGEQFF.

The V gene is TRBV27, the J gene TRBJ1-5, with 7 positions matching TRBD1. Losses at the gene ends were 1 base for V and 5 bases for J; bases not matched to a gene: 14. The germline V gene has CDR1 MNHEY and CDR2 SMNVEV (reference sequence). This CDR3 has 18 residues. The CDR3: CASSLFQGRRDRHQPQHF. The CDR3 coding sequence is TGTGCCAGCAGTTTATTTCAGGGCCGTCGGGACAGACATCAGCCCCAGCATTTT.

The chain has TRBV19 and TRBJ1-3; unclear D gene. V lost 5 bases and J 2 bases, leaving 4 bases between the germline ends. CDR1 and CDR2 (germline): LNHDA, SQIVND (reference sequence). The CDR3 loop spans 12 amino acids. The CDR3 protein is CASSLTGNTIYF. The CDR3, as DNA: TGTGCCAGTAGTTTAACTGGAAACACCATATATTTT.

J is TRBJ2-2 and V is TRBV6-6; TRBD2 might be the D (5 bases). V dropped 5 bases and J dropped 1 base, with 11 bases sitting between them. Germline CDR1 and CDR2: MNHNY and SVGAGI (reference sequence). There are 15 residues in the CDR3. The CDR3 region has the DNA TGTGCCAGCAGTCGACGGGGAAGGAACACCGGGGAGCTGTTTTTT. Translated: CASSRRGRNTGELFF.

The chain couples TRBV18 to TRBJ2-7; 9 positions agree with TRBD1. V trimming: 3 bases; J trimming: 5 bases; junction bases outside the gene matches: 8. CDR3 length equals 15 residues. Looked up from germline, CDR1 is KGHSH and CDR2 is LQKENI. The CDR3 DNA reads as TGTGCCAGCTCACCGAAACAGGGGGCGAAGAACGAGCAGTACTTC. Protein product: CASSPKQGAKNEQYF.

The rearrangement joins TRBV7-2 to TRBJ2-7; TRBD2 is a possible D gene (6 bases). Germline loops: CDR1 SGHTA, CDR2 FQGNSA. V was pared by 0 bases and J by 4 bases, with 10 bases between. The CDR3 contains 14 residues. This chain's CDR3 is CASSLAVGLYEQYF. The CDR3 DNA reads as TGTGCCAGCAGCTTAGCGGTAGGACTATACGAGCAGTACTTC.

V gene TRBV7-9 combines with J gene TRBJ2-7, with TRBD1 matching over 9 bases. The CDR3 consists of 15 residues. V shed 1 base, J shed 7 bases, and the junction held 8 bases outside the gene matches. Germline V gene lookup returns CDR1 SEHNR and CDR2 FQNEAQ (reference sequence). The CDR3 spells CASSLEGQGGREQYF. The CDR3 coding sequence is TGTGCCAGCAGCTTAGAGGGACAGGGAGGAAGGGAGCAGTACTTC.

This chain links TRBV18 with TRBJ2-3; the match to TRBD2 covers 9 bases. J was trimmed by 5 bases and V by 2 bases; bases with no gene match: 11. The V gene's germline CDR1 is KGHSH and CDR2 LQKENI. CDR3 length: 17 amino acids. This CDR3 reads CASSPRGQQREVDTQYF. As DNA, the CDR3 is TGTGCCAGCTCACCAAGAGGGCAGCAGCGGGAGGTAGATACGCAGTATTTT.

The rearrangement links TRBV7-8 to TRBJ2-2; maybe TRBD1 (5 bases). Trimming stripped 3 bases from V and 7 bases from J, with 12 bases between. In germline, CDR1 is SGHVS, CDR2 FQNEAQ. The CDR3 spans 14 residues. The CDR3 protein is CASSFGRVDGELFF. The CDR3 DNA follows: TGTGCCAGCAGCTTCGGCAGGGTGGACGGGGAGCTGTTTTTT. The variable domain in full, completed from reference TRBV7-8 and TRBJ2-2, reads GAGVSQSPRYKVAKRGQDVALRCDPISGHVSLFWYQQALGQGPEFLTYFQNEAQLDKSGLPSDRFFAERPEGSVSTLKIQRTQQEDSAVYLCASSFGRVDGELFFGEGSRLTVL.